This paragraph reports one TCR beta chain. The antigen is unknown. The data were taken from a study of OX40 agonist ivuxolimab in advanced cancers. Study details: A history of anti-PD-1, anti-PD-L1 or anti-CTLA-4 therapy was acceptable, and over 30% had some. Regarding the study as a whole: Clonal expansion from baseline to week 6 occurred in both CD4+ and CD8+ T cells. The antigens recognized by the expanded peripheral T cells, that is their antigen specificity, were not determined.

Here immunoSEQ multiplex PCR was the method, and the copy in TCRdb shows in-frame clones only, minus some. The table lists nearly 60,000 clones, approximately 75% of them singletons, with 0.75% in the top ten. Germline CDR1 is SGDLS and CDR2 is YYNGEE. The CDR3 length is 16 residues. With V trimmed by 2 bases and J by 3 bases, 8 bases remained unmatched. Here the sequenced sample was CD4+ or CD8+ T cells sorted from blood, taken in a trial of the OX40 agonist ivuxolimab. The receptor was derived from an adult with an advanced solid tumor such as melanoma, head and neck, liver or kidney cancer. The genes are TRBV9 and TRBJ1-2, with TRBD1 identical over 9 bases. The CDR3, as DNA: TGTGCCAGCAGCGTCCTATCCGGGACAGGGCACTATGGCTACACCTTC. Amino acids: CASSVLSGTGHYGYTF.